The rows below give T cell receptor beta chains drawn from one sample of a study of T cell responses to AZD1222 COVID-19 vaccine. Method: immunoSEQ multiplex PCR; TCRdb's copy keeps in-frame clones and lacks some. The sample shows around 44,000 clones, 65% to 90% of them seen only once. Sequenced material: peripheral blood, taken 28 days after the second AZD1222 dose. The receptors were sampled from an adult who received the AZD1222 COVID-19 vaccine. CDR3s include the opening cysteine and the closing phenylalanine or tryptophan. Each record gives: V gene, J gene, D gene, clone size, CDR3 DNA, CDR3 protein. The D gene is left open where the match is weak. Clone size, where shown, is once, few, many, or a class for clones that have expanded.

>TRBV7-4|TRBJ2-4|-|-
TGTGCCAGCAGCTTAGAGGGATGGAGAGGGGAGTGTGGGGCCAAAAACATTCAGTACTTC
CASSLEGWRGECGAKNIQYF
>TRBV28|TRBJ2-5|TRBD1|-
TGTGCCAGCAGTCGGGGCCAAACGAGGGGGCGAGAGACCCAGTACTTC
CASSRGQTRGRETQYF
>TRBV19|TRBJ1-2|-|once
TGTGCCAGTAGTATACGGGCTAACTATGGCTACACCTTC
CASSIRANYGYTF
>TRBV30|TRBJ1-2|-|-
TGTGCCTGGAGTCGAGTCCTGGATGGCTACACCTTC
CAWSRVLDGYTF
>TRBV5-5|TRBJ1-2|-|-
TGTGCCAGCAGCTTGGAGGCCGAGAACTATGGCTACACCTTC
CASSLEAENYGYTF
>TRBV19|TRBJ1-2|-|once
TGTGCCAGTAGTATCCAGGCAAACTATGGCTACACCTTC
CASSIQANYGYTF
>TRBV5-4|TRBJ2-1|-|once
TGTGCCAGCAGCTTGGGACAGGAAAACAATGAGCAGTTCTTC
CASSLGQENNEQFF
>TRBV27|TRBJ2-7|TRBD1|once
TGTGCCAGCGGGGTCGGGACAGGGGGTTACGAGCAGTACTTC
CASGVGTGGYEQYF
>TRBV5-1|TRBJ2-7|-|-
TGCGCCAGCAGCGAACAGGGTCCCTCCTACGAGCAGTACTTC
CASSEQGPSYEQYF
>TRBV24-1|TRBJ2-1|TRBD2|-
TGTGCCACCAGTGATTTTGCCAGCGGGAGTTTCTACAATGAGCAGTTCTTC
CATSDFASGSFYNEQFF
>TRBV9|TRBJ2-7|TRBD1|-
TGTGCCAGCAGCGTCGCCCCCTTACCGGGACAGGGTTTGGACGAGCAGTACTTC
CASSVAPLPGQGLDEQYF
>TRBV30|TRBJ2-2|-|-
TGTGCCTGGAGTGTATTCCTGAGAACCACGAACACCGGGGAGCTGTTTTTT
CAWSVFLRTTNTGELFF
>TRBV20-1|TRBJ1-1|-|-
TGCAGTGCTAGAGGTAACACTGAAGCTTTCTTT
CSARGNTEAFF
>TRBV7-9|TRBJ1-4|TRBD1|-
TGTGCCAGCAGCACGGACAGGGGGGTTATCTATGAAAAACTGTTTTTT
CASSTDRGVIYEKLFF
>TRBV6-4|TRBJ1-1|TRBD1|-
TGTGCCAGCAGTGAGACAGGGGGCCGTGGATCTACTGAAGCTTTCTTT
CASSETGGRGSTEAFF
>TRBV9|TRBJ2-1|TRBD2|-
TGTGCCAGCAGCGTAGAAGGGACTAGCGGGAGTTTAAATGAGCAGTTCTTC
CASSVEGTSGSLNEQFF
>TRBV28|TRBJ2-6|-|once
TGTGCCAGCAGCCAAGAATGGGGGTTCCTCTCCGGGGCCAACGTCCTGACTTTC
CASSQEWGFLSGANVLTF
>TRBV3-1/TRBV3-2|TRBJ2-7|-|-
TGTGCCAGCAGCCTTAATCCAGCCTTTTCTCACGAGCAGTACTTC
CASSLNPAFSHEQYF
>TRBV19|TRBJ2-1|-|-
TGTGCCAGTAGTCCAGTTCCTAACAGTCCCGCCTACAATGAGCAGTTCTTC
CASSPVPNSPAYNEQFF
>TRBV5-1|TRBJ2-2|-|-
TGCGCCAGCAGCTCGGCCCTGGGTCCGGACACCGGGGAGCTGTTTTTT
CASSSALGPDTGELFF
>TRBV4-1|TRBJ1-6|-|-
TGCGCCAGCTCTACGGTGGGCAGGGGCAATTCACCCCTCCACTTT
CASSTVGRGNSPLHF
>TRBV7-3|TRBJ2-1|TRBD2|-
TGTGCCAGCAGCCCTACCCCGACAGCGGGAGTCAGCACGTTCTTC
CASSPTPTAGVSTFF
>TRBV4-3|TRBJ2-3|TRBD2|-
TGCGCCAGCAGCCCTCAAGGGCTAGCGGGAGAAAAGGGCACAGATACGCAGTATTTT
CASSPQGLAGEKGTDTQYF
>TRBV6-5|TRBJ1-5|-|-
TGTGCCAGCAGTTACGTGGGTAGCAATCAGCCCCAGCATTTT
CASSYVGSNQPQHF
>TRBV5-1|TRBJ1-5|TRBD1|-
TGCGCCAGCCCCTTGGGCAGAATCAGGGGGCATCAGCCCCAGCATTTT
CASPLGRIRGHQPQHF
>TRBV7-2|TRBJ2-1|TRBD2|-
TGTGCCAGCAGCTTAAGCCTAGCGGGGTCCAATGAGCAGTTCTTC
CASSLSLAGSNEQFF